This TCR beta chain emerged from a study of spatial heterogeneity in lung cancer. Study-wide background: Detection of beta-chain sequences consistently exceeded that of alpha-chain sequences. Findings and limits, study-wide: Intratumoral expanded alpha and beta TCR counts were found to track tumor mutation counts.

As for this clonotype: The antigen is not known. Mismatch with germline at one junction end may stem from a read error.

Each CDR3 protein gets one entry after TCRdb re-called the 5' RACE reads with MiXCR. The table includes around 26,000 distinct CDR3 sequences, under 9% detected once. The CDR3 extends over 13 amino acids. Regarding time point: sample taken at primary tumor resection. The input material, whole RNA from tumor, nontumor lung or frozen PBMC, was sequenced unsorted. This TCR was recovered from a male donor with early-stage non-small cell lung cancer. The chain couples TRBV12-3 or TRBV12-4 to TRBJ2-3; D unclear. Sequencing used lung tumor tissue, obtained at surgery. DNA for the CDR3: TGTGCCAGCAGACCGGCCATCACAGATACGCAGTGTTTT. Protein product: CASRPAITDTQCF.